This entry is about one TCR beta chain. This specimen comes from a study of blood T cell repertoires in COVID-19. For the study at large: Both acute and convalescent COVID-19 samples were obtained from the United States, Italy and Spain.

Repertoires were generated with immunoSEQ multiplex PCR, while TCRdb's copy carries only in-frame clones and drops some. This repertoire shows 400,000 to 550,000 clones, around 89% found once; its top ten account for over 4%. From germline, CDR1 is SGDLS and CDR2 YYNGEE. The V end was cut by 4 bases, the J end by 7 bases, with 11 bases between. The CDR3 totals 13 residues. The sample was peripheral blood. This sequence originates from a woman aged 30 to 39 with acute or convalescent COVID-19. The chain employs TRBV9 and TRBJ2-2; a weak D match, TRBD1 (6 bases). The chain's CDR3 is CASSPQGYGELFF. In DNA, the CDR3 is TGTGCCAGCAGCCCACAGGGCTACGGGGAGCTGTTTTTT. The variable domain in full, completed from reference TRBV9 and TRBJ2-2, reads DSGVTQTPKHLITATGQRVTLRCSPRSGDLSVYWYQQSLDQGLQFLIQYYNGEERAKGNILERFSAQQFPDLHSELNLSSLELGDSALYFCASSPQGYGELFFGEGSRLTVL.